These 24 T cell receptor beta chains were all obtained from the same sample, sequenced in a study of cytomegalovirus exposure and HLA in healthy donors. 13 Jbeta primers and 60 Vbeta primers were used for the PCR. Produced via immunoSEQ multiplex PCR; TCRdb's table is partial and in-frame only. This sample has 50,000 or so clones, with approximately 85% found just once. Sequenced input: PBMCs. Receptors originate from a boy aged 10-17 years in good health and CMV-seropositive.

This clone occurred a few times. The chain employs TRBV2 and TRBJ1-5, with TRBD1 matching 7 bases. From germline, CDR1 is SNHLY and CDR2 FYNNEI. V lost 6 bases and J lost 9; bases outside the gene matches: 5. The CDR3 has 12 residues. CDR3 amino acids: CASRTGQAPQHF. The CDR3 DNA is TGTGCCAGCAGGACTGGACAGGCGCCCCAGCATTTT. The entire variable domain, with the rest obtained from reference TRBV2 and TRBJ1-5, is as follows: EPEVTQTPSHQVTQMGQEVILRCVPISNHLYFYWYRQILGQKVEFLVSFYNNEISEKSEIFDDQFSVERPDGSNFTLKIRSTKLEDSAMYFCASRTGQAPQHFGDGTRLSIL.

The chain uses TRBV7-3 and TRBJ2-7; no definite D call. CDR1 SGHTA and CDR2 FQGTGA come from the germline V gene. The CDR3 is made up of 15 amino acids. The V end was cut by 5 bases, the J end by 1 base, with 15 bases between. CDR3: CASSPHGDGSYEQYF. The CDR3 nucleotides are TGTGCCAGCAGCCCACACGGAGACGGGTCCTACGAGCAGTACTTC.

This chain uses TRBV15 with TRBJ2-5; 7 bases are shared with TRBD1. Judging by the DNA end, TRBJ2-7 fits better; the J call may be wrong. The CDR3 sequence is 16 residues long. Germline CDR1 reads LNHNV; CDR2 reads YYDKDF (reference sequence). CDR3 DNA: TGTGCCACCAGCAGAGACGCCGGACAGGTGGCCTACGAGCAGTACTTC. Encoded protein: CATSRDAGQVAYEQYF.

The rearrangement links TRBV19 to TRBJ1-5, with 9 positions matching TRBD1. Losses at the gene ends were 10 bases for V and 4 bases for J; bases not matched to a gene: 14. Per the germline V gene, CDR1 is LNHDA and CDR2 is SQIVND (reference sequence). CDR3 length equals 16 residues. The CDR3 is CAILNAGTGKNQPQHF. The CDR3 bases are TGTGCCATTCTGAACGCGGGGACAGGGAAGAATCAGCCCCAGCATTTT.

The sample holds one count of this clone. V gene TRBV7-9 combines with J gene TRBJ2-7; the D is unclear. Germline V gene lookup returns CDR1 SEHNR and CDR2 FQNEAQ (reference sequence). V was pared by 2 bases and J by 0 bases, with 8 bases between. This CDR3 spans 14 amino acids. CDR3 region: CASSLYSHSYEQYF. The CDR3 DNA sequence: TGTGCCAGCAGCTTATACAGTCACTCCTACGAGCAGTACTTC.

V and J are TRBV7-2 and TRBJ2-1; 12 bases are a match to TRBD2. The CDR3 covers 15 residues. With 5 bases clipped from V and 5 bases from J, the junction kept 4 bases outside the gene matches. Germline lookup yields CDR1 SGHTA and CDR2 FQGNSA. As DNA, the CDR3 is TGTGCCAGCAGCCCGGGACTAGCGGGCCACAATGAGCAGTTCTTC. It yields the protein CASSPGLAGHNEQFF.

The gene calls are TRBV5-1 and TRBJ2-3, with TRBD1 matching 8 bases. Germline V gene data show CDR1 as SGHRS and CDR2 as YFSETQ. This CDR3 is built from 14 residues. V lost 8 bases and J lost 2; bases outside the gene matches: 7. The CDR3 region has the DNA TGCGCCAGTCAGACAGGGGACCTCACAGATACGCAGTATTTT. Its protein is CASQTGDLTDTQYF.

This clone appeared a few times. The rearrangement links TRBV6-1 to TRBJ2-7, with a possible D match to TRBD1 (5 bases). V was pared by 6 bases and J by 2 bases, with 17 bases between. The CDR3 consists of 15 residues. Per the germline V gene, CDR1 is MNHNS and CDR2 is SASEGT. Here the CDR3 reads CASSDPGEGAYEQYF. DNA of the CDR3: TGTGCCAGCAGCGACCCCGGTGAAGGGGCCTACGAGCAGTACTTC.

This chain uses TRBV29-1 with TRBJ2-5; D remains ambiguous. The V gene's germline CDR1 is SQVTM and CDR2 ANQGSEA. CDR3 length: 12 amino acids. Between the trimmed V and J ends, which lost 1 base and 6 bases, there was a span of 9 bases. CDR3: CSVEASLQTQYF. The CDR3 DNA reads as TGCAGCGTTGAAGCTTCTCTACAGACCCAGTACTTC. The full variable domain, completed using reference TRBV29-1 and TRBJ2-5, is SAVISQKPSRDICQRGTSLTIQCQVDSQVTMMFWYRQQPGQSLTLIATANQGSEATYESGFVIDKFPISRPNLTFSTLTVSNMSPEDSSIYLCSVEASLQTQYFGPGTRLLVL.

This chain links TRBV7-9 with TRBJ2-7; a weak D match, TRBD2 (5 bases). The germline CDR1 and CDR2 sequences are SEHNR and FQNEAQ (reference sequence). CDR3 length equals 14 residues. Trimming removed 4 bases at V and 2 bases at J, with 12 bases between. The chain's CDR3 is CASSSGAAAYEQYF. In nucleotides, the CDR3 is TGTGCCAGCAGCTCGGGTGCAGCGGCCTACGAGCAGTACTTC.

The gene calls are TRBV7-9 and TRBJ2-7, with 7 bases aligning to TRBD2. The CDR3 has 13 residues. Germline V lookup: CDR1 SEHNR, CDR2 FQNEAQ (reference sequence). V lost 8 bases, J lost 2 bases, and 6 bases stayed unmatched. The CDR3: CASGWGGAYEQYF. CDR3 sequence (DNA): TGTGCCAGCGGGTGGGGGGGGGCCTACGAGCAGTACTTC.

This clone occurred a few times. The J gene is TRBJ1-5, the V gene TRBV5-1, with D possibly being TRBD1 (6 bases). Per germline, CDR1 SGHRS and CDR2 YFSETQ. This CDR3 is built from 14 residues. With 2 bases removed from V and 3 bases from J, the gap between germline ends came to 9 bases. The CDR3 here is CASSFTGLNQPQHF. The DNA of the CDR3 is TGCGCCAGCAGCTTTACAGGGCTCAATCAGCCCCAGCATTTT.

CDR3 in DNA: TGTGCCAGCAGCTACATTGGGACAGTTGAATACGAGCAGTACTTC. This encodes CASSYIGTVEYEQYF. The chain uses TRBV4-2 and TRBJ2-7; TRBD1 aligns across 7 bases. Germline-derived CDR1 and CDR2 are LGHNA and YNFKEQ. The trim removed 5 bases at V and 4 bases at J, leaving 11 bases unmatched. This CDR3 contains 15 residues.

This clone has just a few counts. The CDR3 nucleotides read TGTGCCAGCAGTGAAGGGTGGTCAAAGCGGGGGGCCACAGATACGCAGTATTTT. It is translated as CASSEGWSKRGATDTQYF. The chain links TRBV6-1 to TRBJ2-3; 9 bases map to TRBD2. This CDR3 contains 18 residues. V gave up 1 base and J gave up 2 bases; unmatched junction bases: 10. From germline, CDR1 is MNHNS and CDR2 SASEGT.

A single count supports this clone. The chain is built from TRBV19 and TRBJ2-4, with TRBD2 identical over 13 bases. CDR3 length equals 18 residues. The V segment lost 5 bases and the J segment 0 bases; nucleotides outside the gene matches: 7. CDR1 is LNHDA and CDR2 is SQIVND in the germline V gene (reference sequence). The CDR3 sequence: CASSRGGLAGVAKNIQYF. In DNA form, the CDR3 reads TGTGCCAGTAGTCGTGGAGGACTAGCGGGGGTAGCCAAAAACATTCAGTACTTC.

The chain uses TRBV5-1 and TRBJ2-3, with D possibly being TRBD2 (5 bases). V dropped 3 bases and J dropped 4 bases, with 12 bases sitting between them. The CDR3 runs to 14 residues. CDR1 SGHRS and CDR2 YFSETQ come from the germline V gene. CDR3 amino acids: CASSSLTGSDTQYF. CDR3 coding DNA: TGCGCCAGCAGCTCCCTTACGGGGTCAGATACGCAGTATTTT.

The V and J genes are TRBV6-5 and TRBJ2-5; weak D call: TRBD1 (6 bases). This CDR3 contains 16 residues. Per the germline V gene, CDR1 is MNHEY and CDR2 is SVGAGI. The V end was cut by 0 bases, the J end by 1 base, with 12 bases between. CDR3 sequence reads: CASSYSTSDSQETQYF. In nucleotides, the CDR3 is TGTGCCAGCAGTTACTCGACGTCGGACAGCCAAGAGACCCAGTACTTC.

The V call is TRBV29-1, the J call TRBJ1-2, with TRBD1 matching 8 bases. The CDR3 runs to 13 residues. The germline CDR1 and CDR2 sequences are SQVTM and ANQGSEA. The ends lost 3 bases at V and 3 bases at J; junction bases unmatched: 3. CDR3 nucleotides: TGCAGCGTTGAGTCAGGGGGCGACTATGGCTACACCTTC. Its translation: CSVESGGDYGYTF.

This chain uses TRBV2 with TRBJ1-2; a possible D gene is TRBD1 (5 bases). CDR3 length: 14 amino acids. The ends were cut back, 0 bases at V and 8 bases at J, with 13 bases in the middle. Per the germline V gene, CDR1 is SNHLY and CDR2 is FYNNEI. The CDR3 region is CASSEALPRGGYTF. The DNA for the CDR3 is TGTGCCAGCAGTGAAGCGCTTCCTCGGGGGGGCTACACCTTC.

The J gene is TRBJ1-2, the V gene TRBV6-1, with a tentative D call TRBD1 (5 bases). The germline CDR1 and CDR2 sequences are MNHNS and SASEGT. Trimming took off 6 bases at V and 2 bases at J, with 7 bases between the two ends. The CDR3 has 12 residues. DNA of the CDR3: TGTGCCAGCAGAGGGGCCAACTATGGCTACACCTTC. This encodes CASRGANYGYTF.

CDR3 sequence reads: CASSHYTSEFFTDTQYF. The CDR3 DNA sequence: TGTGCCAGCAGCCATTACACTAGCGAGTTTTTCACAGATACGCAGTATTTT. This rearrangement joins TRBV14 to TRBJ2-3; TRBD2 matches at 7 bases. Trimming at V came to 3 bases and at J to 2 bases, leaving 11 bases not matched to a gene. CDR3 length: 17 residues. Germline CDR1 reads SGHDN; CDR2 reads FVKESK.

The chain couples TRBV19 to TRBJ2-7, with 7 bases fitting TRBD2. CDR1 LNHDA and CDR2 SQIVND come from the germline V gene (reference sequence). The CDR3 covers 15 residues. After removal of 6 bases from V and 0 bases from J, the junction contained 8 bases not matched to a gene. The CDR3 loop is CASRLSPGGSYEQYF. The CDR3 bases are TGTGCCAGTAGACTCTCCCCGGGGGGCTCCTACGAGCAGTACTTC.

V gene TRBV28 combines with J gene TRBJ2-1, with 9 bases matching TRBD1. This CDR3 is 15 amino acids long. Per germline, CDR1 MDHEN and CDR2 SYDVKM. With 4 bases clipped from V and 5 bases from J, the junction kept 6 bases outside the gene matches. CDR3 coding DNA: TGTGCCAGCAGTTCACCGTACAGGGGGCACAATGAGCAGTTCTTC. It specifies CASSSPYRGHNEQFF.

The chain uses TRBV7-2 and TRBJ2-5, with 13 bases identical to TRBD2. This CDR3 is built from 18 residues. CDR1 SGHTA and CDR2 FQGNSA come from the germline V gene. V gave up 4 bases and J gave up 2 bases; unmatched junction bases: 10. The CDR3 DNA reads TGTGCCAGCAGCTCGGGACTAGCGGGGCCGAACACTCAAGAGACCCAGTACTTC. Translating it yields CASSSGLAGPNTQETQYF.